The source of this T cell receptor (beta chain) is a study of blood T cell repertoires in COVID-19. The CDR3 is 14 amino acids. The ends were cut back, 4 bases at V and 7 bases at J, with 14 bases in the middle. Germline assignment: CDR1 SEHNR and CDR2 FQNEAQ (reference sequence). Only in-frame clones appear in the TCRdb table, and some are missing; sequencing was by immunoSEQ multiplex PCR. Among roughly 86,000 clones, approximately 89% were seen once, and the ten largest hold approximately 4.4%. Specimen: peripheral blood. This sequence was found in a middle-aged man with active or convalescent COVID-19. This sequence joins TRBV7-9 and TRBJ1-5; possibly TRBD1 for D (6 bases). CDR3 loop: CASSSGQGMQPQHF. In DNA form, the CDR3 reads TGTGCCAGCAGCTCAGGCCAGGGGATGCAGCCCCAGCATTTT.